This T cell receptor (beta chain) is from a study of T-cell memory formation after mild COVID-19. In its sample, this clonotype was seen a few times. TCRdb recomputed calls from the 5' RACE reads with MiXCR, one row per CDR3 protein. This table has about 540,000 distinct CDR3 sequences, around 20% appearing once. The clonotype was recovered from an adult woman who had mild COVID-19 (a few samples of this study predate the infection). Cell type and time point are not known. Sequenced material: PBMCs or a T cell subset sorted from them (not recorded which).

CDR3 sequence: CASALKGDGTDTQYF. The CDR3 DNA sequence: TGTGCCAGCGCCCTAAAAGGGGACGGCACAGATACGCAGTATTTT. This chain connects TRBV27 to TRBJ2-3; D could derive from TRBD1 or TRBD2 (5 bases each). V was trimmed by 8 bases and J by 1 base, leaving 16 bases between them. Germline V lookup: CDR1 MNHEY, CDR2 SMNVEV (reference sequence). The CDR3 loop spans 15 amino acids.